The 28 T cell receptor beta chains presented below share a single source sample, sequenced in a study of blood T cells in healthy people across ages. A second PCR of about 6 to 12 cycles used a sample-barcoded 5' primer and a J-beta primer mix. TCRdb ran MiXCR on the 5' RACE reads and lists one entry per CDR3 protein. The sample includes about 830,000 distinct CDR3 sequences, 62% of them seen just once. The sequenced sample was blood. The source of these receptors is a man aged 25-45 years in good health.

The V gene is TRBV20-1, the J gene TRBJ2-7; maybe TRBD1 (5 bases). V lost 4 bases and J 3 bases, leaving 16 bases between the germline ends. The CDR3 spans 14 residues. The V gene's germline CDR1 is DFQATT and CDR2 SNEGSKA (reference sequence). The CDR3 region is CSAIRAGSVYEQYF. Here the CDR3 DNA reads TGCAGTGCTATCCGGGCAGGGTCAGTCTACGAGCAGTACTTC.

The chain carries TRBV29-1 and TRBJ1-3; tentative D call: TRBD1 (5 bases). V lost 0 bases to trimming and J lost 0 bases, with 12 bases between them. CDR3 length: 16 amino acids. Looked up from germline, CDR1 is SQVTM and CDR2 is ANQGSEA. CDR3: CSVEDTGSYSGNTIYF. The CDR3 DNA reads as TGCAGCGTTGAAGACACAGGTTCCTACTCTGGAAACACCATATATTTT.

In this sample, this clonotype turned up once. This chain joins TRBV12-3 or TRBV12-4 and TRBJ2-1; the match to TRBD1 covers 7 bases. This CDR3 contains 12 residues. J gave up 9 bases and V 8 bases, and 7 bases lay outside the gene matches. The CDR3 loop is CASASGGSEQFF. In DNA, the CDR3 is TGTGCCAGCGCGTCAGGGGGAAGTGAGCAGTTCTTC.

CDR3: CASSLMASGEETQYF. The CDR3 nucleotides are TGTGCCAGCAGCTTAATGGCTAGCGGGGAAGAGACCCAGTACTTC. This chain joins TRBV7-2 and TRBJ2-5, with TRBD2 identical over 9 bases. Trimming at V came to 2 bases and at J to 3 bases, leaving 4 bases not matched to a gene. There are 15 residues in the CDR3. Per the germline V gene, CDR1 is SGHTA and CDR2 is FQGNSA.

J is TRBJ1-6 and V is TRBV5-1; maybe TRBD1 (5 bases). Per the germline V gene, CDR1 is SGHRS and CDR2 is YFSETQ. Trimming removed 7 bases at V and 18 bases at J, with 17 bases between. CDR3 length: 11 amino acids. The CDR3 DNA reads TGCGCCAGCTGGGACGGGGCGACCCCCCACTTT. It codes for CASWDGATPHF. The variable domain in full, with the rest retrieved from reference TRBV5-1 and TRBJ1-6, is KAGVTQTPRYLIKTRGQQVTLSCSPISGHRSVSWYQQTPGQGLQFLFEYFSETQRNKGNFPGRFSGRQFSNSRSEMNVSTLELGDSALYLCASWDGATPHFGNGTRLTVT.

The CDR3 DNA is TGCAGCGTTGCCGTGCAACAGGGCACGTCCTACGAGCAGTACTTC. Protein: CSVAVQQGTSYEQYF. The chain has TRBV29-1 and TRBJ2-7; D might be TRBD1 (6 bases). The CDR3 covers 15 residues. V gave up 4 bases and J gave up 1 base, with 17 bases separating them. CDR1 and CDR2 from the germline V gene are SQVTM and ANQGSEA.

V gene TRBV12-3 or TRBV12-4 combines with J gene TRBJ2-1, with 9 bases aligning to TRBD1. The ends lost 5 bases at V and 4 bases at J; junction bases unmatched: 9. CDR3 length: 16 amino acids. The chain's CDR3 is CASSPLLTGGYNEQFF. The CDR3 DNA reads TGTGCCAGCAGTCCCTTGTTGACAGGGGGGTACAATGAGCAGTTCTTC.

Concerning this clonotype itself: The DNA is omitted, as the CDR3 cannot be located on it reliably, and the CDR3 follows TCRdb's listing. The genes are TRBV13 and TRBJ2-5; the D call in the table, TRBD1, was not verified against the DNA. The CDR3 region is 15 residues in length, termini included. The germline CDR1 and CDR2 sequences are PRHDT and FYEKMQ (reference sequence). This chain's CDR3 is CASSSFGQGSYEQYF.

V and J are TRBV7-2 and TRBJ2-1; 9 bases fit TRBD2. V was clipped by 6 bases and J by 3 bases; unmatched bases: 9. This CDR3 spans 16 amino acids. Germline CDR1 reads SGHTA; CDR2 reads FQGNSA. Written as DNA, the CDR3 is TGTGCCAGCAGACTAGGAGCGGGGGGATACTACAATGAGCAGTTCTTC. This encodes CASRLGAGGYYNEQFF.

This clonotype appeared once. This sequence joins TRBV28 and TRBJ2-7; 7 positions agree with TRBD1. CDR3 length: 18 residues. Unmatched junction bases numbered 16, after V lost 2 bases and J lost 3 bases. Germline V gene lookup returns CDR1 MDHEN and CDR2 SYDVKM. The CDR3 DNA is TGTGCCAGCAGTTTACCTGGGGCACAGGGGAACTTACTCTACGAGCAGTACTTC. It yields the protein CASSLPGAQGNLLYEQYF. Drawing the rest from reference TRBV28 and TRBJ2-7, the complete variable domain is DVKVTQSSRYLVKRTGEKVFLECVQDMDHENMFWYRQDPGLGLRLIYFSYDVKMKEKGDIPEGYSVSREKKERFSLILESASTNQTSMYLCASSLPGAQGNLLYEQYFGPGTRLTVT.

V gene TRBV12-3 or TRBV12-4 combines with J gene TRBJ1-5, with D perhaps TRBD1 (6 bases). The length of the CDR3 is 14 residues. V was shortened by 10 bases and J by 3 bases, with 16 bases between the two germline ends. The DNA of the CDR3 is TGTGCCATCATCAGGGGTAGTGACAATCAGCCCCAGCATTTT. It codes for CAIIRGSDNQPQHF.

The rearrangement links TRBV4-3 to TRBJ1-2; D may be TRBD1 (6 bases). Germline-derived CDR1 and CDR2 are LGHNA and YSLEER. V dropped 4 bases and J dropped 6 bases, with 18 bases sitting between them. CDR3 length: 15 amino acids. CDR3 bases: TGCGCCAGCAGCCGAGGTACAGGGATAGGAGATGGCTACACCTTC. This translates into CASSRGTGIGDGYTF.

The rearrangement links TRBV2 to TRBJ1-2, with 7 bases that match TRBD1. Germline CDR1 SNHLY, CDR2 FYNNEI. The CDR3 is 13 residues long. Trimming at V came to 8 bases and at J to 7 bases, leaving 10 bases not matched to a gene. CDR3 coding DNA: TGTGCCAGCCCCTGGGGAGGGGGCGCTGGCTACACCTTC. Protein sequence: CASPWGGGAGYTF.

The sample holds many counts of this clonotype. CDR3 nucleotides: TGCAGCGTTGAAACGGGGGGGTCCTACGAGCAGTACTTC. Amino acid sequence: CSVETGGSYEQYF. The chain combines TRBV29-1 with TRBJ2-7, with 8 bases that match TRBD2. The CDR3 consists of 13 residues. V lost 2 bases and J lost 1; bases outside the gene matches: 1. The germline V gene encodes CDR1 SQVTM and CDR2 ANQGSEA.

This clonotype has just one count. The chain is built from TRBV7-2 and TRBJ2-3; possible D gene TRBD1, 6 bases. CDR1 and CDR2 (germline): SGHTA, FQGNSA. V was pared by 3 bases and J by 4 bases, with 14 bases between. The CDR3 contains 15 residues. The CDR3 DNA is TGTGCCAGCAGCTTCCAGGGGCCTGTCGCAGATACGCAGTATTTT. Translation gives CASSFQGPVADTQYF.

The chain links TRBV28 to TRBJ2-1; 7 positions match TRBD2. Per the germline V gene, CDR1 is MDHEN and CDR2 is SYDVKM. J lost 4 bases, V lost 2 bases, and 5 bases had no gene match. The CDR3 totals 15 residues. For the CDR3, the DNA is TGTGCCAGCAGTTTAGTAGGGCGGGGGTACAATGAGCAGTTCTTC. Translating it yields CASSLVGRGYNEQFF.

The chain recombines TRBV28 with TRBJ1-5, with D tentatively TRBD1 (5 bases). From germline, CDR1 is MDHEN and CDR2 SYDVKM. There are 12 residues in the CDR3. Trimming took off 6 bases at V and 4 bases at J, with 7 bases between the two ends. Here the CDR3 reads CASRRGNQPQHF. Here the CDR3 DNA reads TGTGCCAGCAGGAGGGGAAATCAGCCCCAGCATTTT.

The CDR3 here is CASSEGGRNIQYF. In DNA, the CDR3 is TGTGCCAGCAGCGAAGGGGGCCGAAACATTCAGTACTTC. The chain is built from TRBV7-8 and TRBJ2-7; 7 nucleotides align to TRBD1. Near its end, the DNA agrees better with TRBJ2-4, so the J call may be wrong. This CDR3 comprises 13 residues. CDR1 and CDR2 from the germline V gene are SGHVS and FQNEAQ.

The V gene is TRBV19, the J gene TRBJ2-3; 10 bases line up with TRBD2. CDR3 length equals 13 residues. J gave up 3 bases and V 7 bases, and 1 base lay outside the gene matches. The V gene's germline CDR1 is LNHDA and CDR2 SQIVND (reference sequence). In DNA form, the CDR3 reads TGTGCCAGTAATAGCGGGAGGACAGATACGCAGTATTTT. Translated, it gives CASNSGRTDTQYF. Drawing the rest from reference TRBV19 and TRBJ2-3, the complete variable domain is DGGITQSPKYLFRKEGQNVTLSCEQNLNHDAMYWYRQDPGQGLRLIYYSQIVNDFQKGDIAEGYSVSREKKESFPLTVTSAQKNPTAFYLCASNSGRTDTQYFGPGTRLTVL.

DNA of the CDR3: TGCGCCAGCAGCCAAGTAGTGGGCGTTAGCTCCTACGAGCAGTACTTC. Protein: CASSQVVGVSSYEQYF. V is TRBV4-3 and J is TRBJ2-7; D not certain. V gave up 1 base and J gave up 0 bases, with 13 bases separating them. CDR1 is LGHNA, CDR2 YSLEER, per germline. The CDR3 is made up of 16 amino acids.

The chain combines TRBV6-2 or TRBV6-3 with TRBJ2-5, with 7 bases aligning to TRBD2. The CDR3 is 14 residues long. CDR1 MNHEY and CDR2 SVGEGT come from the germline V gene. The ends lost 1 base at V and 1 base at J; junction bases unmatched: 0. CDR3: CASSYWGGQETQYF. CDR3 nucleotides: TGTGCCAGCAGTTACTGGGGGGGCCAAGAGACCCAGTACTTC.

The J gene is TRBJ2-5, the V gene TRBV24-1; D ambiguous. Trimming pared 2 bases from V and 4 bases from J, leaving 7 bases between. The CDR3 loop spans 13 amino acids. Germline assignment: CDR1 KGHDR and CDR2 SFDVKD. The CDR3 DNA reads as TGTGCCACCAGTGATTCCCCTCGAGAGACCCAGTACTTC. Protein product: CATSDSPRETQYF.

The J gene is TRBJ2-3, the V gene TRBV20-1, with 8 positions matching TRBD2. The CDR3 is 13 residues long. The V gene's germline CDR1 is DFQATT and CDR2 SNEGSKA (reference sequence). With 5 bases clipped from V and 2 bases from J, the junction kept 3 bases outside the gene matches. DNA for the CDR3: TGCAGTGCTGTAGCGGGAAACACAGATACGCAGTATTTT. Its protein product is CSAVAGNTDTQYF.

This chain joins TRBV12-3 or TRBV12-4 and TRBJ1-2; D remains ambiguous. The CDR3 has 14 amino acids. Deletions cut 2 bases from V and 3 bases from J, with 10 bases between. CDR3 protein: CASSLLNRYYGYTF. The DNA for the CDR3 is TGTGCCAGCAGTTTATTGAACAGATACTATGGCTACACCTTC.

The genes are TRBV9 and TRBJ2-1; 11 bases map to TRBD2. Trimming at V came to 7 bases and at J to 10 bases, leaving 16 bases not matched to a gene. Germline CDR1 SGDLS, CDR2 YYNGEE. This CDR3 contains 16 residues. The CDR3 protein is CASHKGGTSGPYEQFF. The DNA for the CDR3 is TGTGCCAGCCACAAGGGGGGGACTAGCGGACCCTACGAGCAGTTCTTC.

J is TRBJ1-1 and V is TRBV12-3 or TRBV12-4, with TRBD1 identical over 7 bases. This CDR3 is 11 amino acids long. The J segment lost 11 bases and the V segment lost 7 bases, leaving 7 bases of the junction unmatched. The CDR3 loop reads CASTLQGFAFF. The CDR3, as DNA: TGTGCCAGCACCCTACAGGGGTTCGCTTTCTTT.

V gene TRBV28 combines with J gene TRBJ2-4; 12 bases align to TRBD2. CDR3 length: 18 residues. V lost 6 bases, J lost 1 base, and 10 bases stayed unmatched. CDR1 MDHEN and CDR2 SYDVKM come from the germline V gene. CDR3 in amino acids: CASSPGLAGPLAKNIQYF. CDR3 nucleotide sequence: TGTGCCAGCAGCCCAGGACTAGCGGGGCCCCTCGCCAAAAACATTCAGTACTTC.

This clonotype has just one count. At one end, the junction sequence differs from germline, possibly due to a read error. The genes are TRBV6-1 and TRBJ2-7; D is unresolved. This CDR3 is 15 amino acids long. In germline, CDR1 is MNHNS, CDR2 SASEGT. The CDR3 coding sequence is TGCGCCAGCAGTGACGTAATGGGGTCTCCATACGAGCAGTACTTC. Translating gives CASSDVMGSPYEQYF.